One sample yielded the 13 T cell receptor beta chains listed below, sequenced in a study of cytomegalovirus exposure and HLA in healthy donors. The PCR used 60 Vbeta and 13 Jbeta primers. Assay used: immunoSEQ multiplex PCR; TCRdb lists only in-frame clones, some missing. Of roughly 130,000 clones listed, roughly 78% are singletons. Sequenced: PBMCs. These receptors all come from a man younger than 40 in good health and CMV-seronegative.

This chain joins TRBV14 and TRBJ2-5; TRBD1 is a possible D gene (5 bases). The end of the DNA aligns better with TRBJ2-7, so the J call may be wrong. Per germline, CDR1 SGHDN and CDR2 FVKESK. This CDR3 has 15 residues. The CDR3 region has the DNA TGTGCCAGCAGCCAAGACCTTGGACAACCTCGCGAGCAGTACTTC. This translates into CASSQDLGQPREQYF.

The CDR3 nucleotides read TGCGCCAGCAGCTTGACGCCCGGGACAGGGGTCGAGCAGTACTTC. Protein sequence: CASSLTPGTGVEQYF. The V and J genes are TRBV5-1 and TRBJ2-7; 10 bases agree with TRBD1. This CDR3 has 15 residues. Germline V lookup: CDR1 SGHRS, CDR2 YFSETQ. V was clipped by 1 base and J by 6 bases; unmatched bases: 7.

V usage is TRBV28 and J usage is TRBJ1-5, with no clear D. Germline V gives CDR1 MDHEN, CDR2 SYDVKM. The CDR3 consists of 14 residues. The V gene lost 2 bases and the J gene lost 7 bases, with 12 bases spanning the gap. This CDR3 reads CASSLGLSGQPQHF. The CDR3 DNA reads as TGTGCCAGCAGTTTAGGGCTTTCGGGACAGCCCCAGCATTTT.

The CDR3 reads CASSIGGNTIYF. DNA for the CDR3: TGTGCCAGCAGCATCGGTGGAAACACCATATATTTT. The chain couples TRBV9 to TRBJ1-3; D call uncertain. Trimming pared 4 bases from V and 3 bases from J, leaving 5 bases between. Per germline, CDR1 SGDLS and CDR2 YYNGEE. The length of the CDR3 is 12 residues. Filled out from reference TRBV9 and TRBJ1-3, the complete variable domain reads DSGVTQTPKHLITATGQRVTLRCSPRSGDLSVYWYQQSLDQGLQFLIQYYNGEERAKGNILERFSAQQFPDLHSELNLSSLELGDSALYFCASSIGGNTIYFGEGSWLTVV.

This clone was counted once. The CDR3 spells CASRPAGLYEQYF. The CDR3 bases are TGTGCCAGCCGACCAGCGGGCCTATACGAGCAGTACTTC. The chain carries TRBV7-2 and TRBJ2-7; the D gene is possibly TRBD2 (6 bases). The CDR3 has 13 amino acids. Germline CDR1 reads SGHTA; CDR2 reads FQGNSA. With 8 bases removed from V and 4 bases from J, the gap between germline ends came to 15 bases.

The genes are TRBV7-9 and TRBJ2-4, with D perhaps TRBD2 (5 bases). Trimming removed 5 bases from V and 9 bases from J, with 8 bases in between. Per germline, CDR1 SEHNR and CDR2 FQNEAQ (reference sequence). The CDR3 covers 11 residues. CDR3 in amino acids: CASSTLGIQYF. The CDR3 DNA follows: TGTGCCAGCAGCACACTAGGCATTCAGTACTTC.

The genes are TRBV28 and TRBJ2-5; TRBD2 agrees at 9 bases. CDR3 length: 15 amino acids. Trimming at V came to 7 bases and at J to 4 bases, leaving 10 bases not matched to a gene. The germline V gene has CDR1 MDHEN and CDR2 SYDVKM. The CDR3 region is CASMGSGRRRETQYF. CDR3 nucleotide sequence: TGTGCCAGCATGGGGAGCGGGAGGCGGAGAGAGACCCAGTACTTC.

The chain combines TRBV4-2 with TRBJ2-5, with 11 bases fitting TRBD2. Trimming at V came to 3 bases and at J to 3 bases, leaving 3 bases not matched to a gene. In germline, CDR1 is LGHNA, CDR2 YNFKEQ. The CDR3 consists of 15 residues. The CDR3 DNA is TGTGCCAGCAGCCACAAACTAGCGGGAGAAGAGACCCAGTACTTC. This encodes CASSHKLAGEETQYF.

The CDR3 nucleotides read TGTGCCAGCAGGAAAACGGACAGGGGGACCTACGAGCAGTACTTC. It codes for CASRKTDRGTYEQYF. The chain has TRBV2 and TRBJ2-7, with 10 positions matching TRBD1. CDR1 is SNHLY and CDR2 is FYNNEI in the germline V gene. The ends lost 6 bases at V and 2 bases at J; junction bases unmatched: 7. The CDR3 has 15 amino acids.

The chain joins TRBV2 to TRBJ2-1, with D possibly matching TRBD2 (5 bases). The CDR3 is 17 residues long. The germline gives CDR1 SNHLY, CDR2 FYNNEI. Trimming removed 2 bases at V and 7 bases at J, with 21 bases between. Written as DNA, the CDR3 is TGTGCCAGCAGTGAACCACGAGGAGCGGACTTGAGAAATGAGCAGTTCTTC. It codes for CASSEPRGADLRNEQFF.

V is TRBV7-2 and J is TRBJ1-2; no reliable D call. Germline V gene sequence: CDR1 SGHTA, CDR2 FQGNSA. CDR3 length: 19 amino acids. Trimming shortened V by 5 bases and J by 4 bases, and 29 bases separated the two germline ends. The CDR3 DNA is TGTGCCAGCAGCGCAGGTCTGAGTGGACGAGGAGGAGTAAGCTATGGCTACACCTTC. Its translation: CASSAGLSGRGGVSYGYTF.

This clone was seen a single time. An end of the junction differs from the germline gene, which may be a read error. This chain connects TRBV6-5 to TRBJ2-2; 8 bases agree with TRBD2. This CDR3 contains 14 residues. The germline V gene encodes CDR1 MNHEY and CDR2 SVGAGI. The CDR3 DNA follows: TGCGCAGCCGGGGGGGAAAGGTTGACCGGGGAGCTGTTTTTT. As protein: CAAGGERLTGELFF.

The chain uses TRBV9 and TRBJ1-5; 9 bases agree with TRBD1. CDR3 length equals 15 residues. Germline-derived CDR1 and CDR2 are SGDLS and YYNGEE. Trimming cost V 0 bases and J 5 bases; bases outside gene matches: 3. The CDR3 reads CASSVDTGGHQPQHF. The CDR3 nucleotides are TGTGCCAGCAGCGTAGATACAGGGGGCCATCAGCCCCAGCATTTT.